One sample yielded the 27 T cell receptor beta chains listed below, sequenced in a study of T-cell reconstitution after alpha-beta-depleted transplantation in children (dated by TCRdb to 2015 to 2016). The method was PCR. Sequencing used an Illumina HiSeq 2500. TCR library preparation used molecular barcoding, with unique molecular identifiers applied to normalize quantification of the TCRbeta repertoire. Using fastp trimming at Q25 and MiXCR clonotype assembly, TCRdb reanalyzed the public sequencing data and kept in-frame beta chains. Rows merge per CDR3 protein into single entries with the most common DNA and genes. In all, the sample holds around 250,000 distinct CDR3 sequences, and about a quarter of those were seen once. Approximately 2.5% of the sample belongs to the ten largest clones. The treatment or condition label on this specimen signifies: allogeneic hematopoietic cell transplantation with graft depleted of TCRalphabeta T cells and CD19 B cells.

Sequenced material: PBMCs, taken before TCRalphabeta/CD19-depleted stem cell transplant. The receptor source for this set is a girl aged 2 to 10 with Fanconi anemia, due to receive a stem cell transplant.

The chain uses TRBV6-5 and TRBJ2-1; unclear D gene. Germline V lookup: CDR1 MNHEY, CDR2 SVGAGI. The CDR3 has 11 residues. Between the trimmed V and J ends, which lost 6 bases and 6 bases, there was a span of 6 bases. This chain's CDR3 is CASRRTNEQFF. CDR3 nucleotide sequence: TGTGCCAGCAGGCGGACCAATGAGCAGTTCTTC.

V usage is TRBV20-1 and J usage is TRBJ2-5; D may be TRBD1 or TRBD2 (5 bases each). The germline V gene encodes CDR1 DFQATT and CDR2 SNEGSKA (reference sequence). V was shortened by 4 bases and J by 3 bases, with 12 bases between the two germline ends. The CDR3 covers 13 residues. CDR3 amino acids: CSAKMGVKETQYF. The DNA for the CDR3 is TGCAGTGCTAAGATGGGGGTTAAAGAGACCCAGTACTTC.

This clonotype occurred many times. The V call is TRBV4-2, the J call TRBJ1-5, with D unclear. This CDR3 contains 13 residues. Germline V gene lookup returns CDR1 LGHNA and CDR2 YNFKEQ. V was shortened by 2 bases and J by 4 bases, with 6 bases between the two germline ends. The CDR3 spells CASSQMGNQPQHF. The CDR3 DNA follows: TGTGCCAGCAGCCAAATGGGTAATCAGCCCCAGCATTTT.

V usage is TRBV9 and J usage is TRBJ2-2, with TRBD2 identical over 7 bases. The CDR3 sequence is 16 residues long. After removal of 1 base from V and 7 bases from J, the junction contained 10 bases not matched to a gene. The germline V gene encodes CDR1 SGDLS and CDR2 YYNGEE. CDR3 sequence (DNA): TGTGCCAGCAGCGTAACCGGGACTACTATGGGCGGGGAGCTGTTTTTT. This codes for CASSVTGTTMGGELFF.

The count of this clonotype is one. V is TRBV6-1 and J is TRBJ2-2; no definite D call. This CDR3 has 11 residues. V was pared by 6 bases and J by 7 bases, with 6 bases between. The germline CDR1 and CDR2 sequences are MNHNS and SASEGT. The CDR3 loop reads CASRPDGELFF. CDR3 coding DNA: TGTGCCAGCAGGCCGGACGGGGAGCTGTTTTTT.

This clonotype came up many times. The chain combines TRBV29-1 with TRBJ2-1, with D maybe TRBD2 (6 bases). The CDR3 spans 16 residues. Germline V gene data show CDR1 as SQVTM and CDR2 as ANQGSEA. V shed 3 bases and J shed 2 bases, with 17 bases lying between them. This chain's CDR3 is CSVDSFLAGPYNEQFF. CDR3 bases: TGCAGCGTTGACAGTTTCTTGGCGGGACCCTACAATGAGCAGTTCTTC.

About this clonotype itself: A much bigger clone sits one base away, suggesting this may be a read error. The chain links TRBV20-1 to TRBJ2-2; D possibly uses TRBD1 or TRBD2 (6 bases each). The CDR3 length is 16 residues. Germline V gene sequence: CDR1 DFQATT, CDR2 SNEGSKA (reference sequence). CDR3 residues: CSATMTTRRDTGVLFF. For the CDR3, the DNA is TGCAGTGCTACAATGACGACAAGGCGGGACACCGGGGTGCTGTTTTTT.

This clonotype was counted a few times. The chain carries TRBV29-1 and TRBJ2-7, with D unclear. V was trimmed by 4 bases and J by 3 bases, leaving 7 bases between them. Germline CDR1 and CDR2: SQVTM and ANQGSEA. There are 11 residues in the CDR3. The CDR3 bases are TGCAGCGTTGGGAACCGCTACGAGCAGTACTTC. This sequence encodes CSVGNRYEQYF.

The chain uses TRBV20-1 and TRBJ2-7; 8 bases are shared with TRBD2. This CDR3 is 13 amino acids long. V gave up 3 bases and J gave up 4 bases; unmatched junction bases: 5. CDR1 DFQATT and CDR2 SNEGSKA come from the germline V gene (reference sequence). The CDR3 sequence is CSASGGRMYEQYF. The CDR3 DNA sequence: TGCAGTGCTAGTGGCGGGAGGATGTACGAGCAGTACTTC.

This chain joins TRBV19 and TRBJ2-7; 12 bases agree with TRBD2. The CDR3 totals 17 residues. Trimming cost V 5 bases and J 0 bases; bases outside gene matches: 8. The V gene's germline CDR1 is LNHDA and CDR2 SQIVND (reference sequence). For the CDR3, the DNA is TGTGCCAGTAGTGCCCCACTAGCGGGAGGTATCTCCTACGAGCAGTACTTC. Its translation: CASSAPLAGGISYEQYF.

This clonotype was seen ten or more times. J is TRBJ2-2 and V is TRBV12-3 or TRBV12-4, with TRBD2 identical over 8 bases. After removal of 6 bases from V and 3 bases from J, the junction contained 6 bases not matched to a gene. The CDR3 contains 15 residues. DNA for the CDR3: TGTGCCAGCAGCCCAGGTAGCGGGGACACCGGGGAGCTGTTTTTT. This encodes CASSPGSGDTGELFF.

This clonotype has more than one count but fewer than ten. The chain links TRBV5-1 to TRBJ2-5; tentatively, D is TRBD1 (5 bases). This CDR3 is built from 13 residues. Germline CDR1 reads SGHRS; CDR2 reads YFSETQ. V was shortened by 5 bases and J by 1 base, with 9 bases between the two germline ends. CDR3: CASSPDSQETQYF. The CDR3 region has the DNA TGCGCCAGCAGTCCTGACAGCCAAGAGACCCAGTACTTC.

This sequence joins TRBV6-4 and TRBJ2-7; D perhaps matches TRBD1 (5 bases). Deletions cut 3 bases from V and 3 bases from J, with 9 bases between. From germline, CDR1 is MRHNA and CDR2 SNTAGT. The CDR3 has 13 amino acids. CDR3 sequence: CASSDGAGYEQYF. CDR3 DNA: TGTGCCAGCAGTGATGGGGCAGGCTACGAGCAGTACTTC.

This clonotype was picked up a small number of times. The chain couples TRBV28 to TRBJ2-4; D remains ambiguous. CDR3 length: 14 amino acids. Trimming removed 5 bases from V and 8 bases from J, with 16 bases in between. Germline CDR1 reads MDHEN; CDR2 reads SYDVKM. The CDR3 here is CASSPEGIRDIQYF. The CDR3, as DNA: TGTGCCAGCAGTCCGGAAGGTATTAGGGACATTCAGTACTTC.

This clonotype was observed at least ten times. V is TRBV5-1 and J is TRBJ2-1; the D gene is possibly TRBD2 (6 bases). The germline gives CDR1 SGHRS, CDR2 YFSETQ. Trimming shortened V by 2 bases and J by 10 bases, and 13 bases separated the two germline ends. CDR3 length equals 13 residues. The chain's CDR3 is CASSLGGPGEQFF. The CDR3 DNA is TGCGCCAGCAGCTTAGGAGGGCCAGGGGAGCAGTTCTTC. The variable domain in full, with the rest retrieved from reference TRBV5-1 and TRBJ2-1, is KAGVTQTPRYLIKTRGQQVTLSCSPISGHRSVSWYQQTPGQGLQFLFEYFSETQRNKGNFPGRFSGRQFSNSRSEMNVSTLELGDSALYLCASSLGGPGEQFFGPGTRLTVL.

The chain uses TRBV2 and TRBJ2-1; 7 nucleotides match TRBD2. CDR1 is SNHLY, CDR2 FYNNEI, per germline. The CDR3 extends over 14 amino acids. Losses at the gene ends were 6 bases for V and 2 bases for J; bases not matched to a gene: 4. CDR3: CASRHGLAYNEQFF. As DNA, the CDR3 is TGTGCCAGCAGGCACGGACTAGCCTACAATGAGCAGTTCTTC.

The rearrangement joins TRBV5-6 to TRBJ2-3; D is unresolved. The V and J ends lost 3 bases and 1 base respectively, with 18 bases between them. The CDR3 spans 17 residues. Looked up from germline, CDR1 is SGHDT and CDR2 is YYEEEE. The CDR3 sequence: CASSWITGLSRTDTQYF. The CDR3 nucleotides are TGTGCCAGCAGCTGGATTACCGGCTTAAGTCGCACAGATACGCAGTATTTT.

This clonotype was seen repeatedly, ten times or more. V usage is TRBV28 and J usage is TRBJ2-7; tentatively, D is TRBD1 (8 bases). CDR1 and CDR2 (germline): MDHEN, SYDVKM. The CDR3 is 15 amino acids. V was cut by 5 bases and J by 0 bases, with 14 bases left in between. In DNA form, the CDR3 reads TGTGCCAGCAGTGGGAGGGACAGGAGCTCCTACGAGCAGTACTTC. It is translated as CASSGRDRSSYEQYF.

This chain connects TRBV4-2 to TRBJ2-3; TRBD2 aligns across 7 bases. The junction had 6 bases not matched to a gene; V was cut back by 1 base and J by 2 bases. This CDR3 contains 16 residues. Germline values: CDR1 LGHNA, CDR2 YNFKEQ. The CDR3 here is CASSQGGTMITDTQYF. The CDR3 DNA sequence: TGTGCCAGCAGCCAAGGGGGGACTATGATCACAGATACGCAGTATTTT.

The V gene is TRBV20-1, the J gene TRBJ2-3; no definite D call. The V gene lost 7 bases and the J gene lost 0 bases, with 8 bases spanning the gap. The CDR3 is 12 amino acids. Per germline, CDR1 DFQATT and CDR2 SNEGSKA (reference sequence). The CDR3 DNA is TGCAGTGTCCAGCCTAGCACAGATACGCAGTATTTT. It is translated as CSVQPSTDTQYF.

V is TRBV5-1 and J is TRBJ2-7; TRBD2 matches at 11 bases. The CDR3 length is 17 residues. Germline V CDR1 and CDR2: SGHRS, YFSETQ. V was clipped by 0 bases and J by 1 base; unmatched bases: 6. CDR3 sequence (DNA): TGCGCCAGCAGCTTGGCACTAGCGGGAGTGAGTTCCTACGAGCAGTACTTC. Amino acid sequence: CASSLALAGVSSYEQYF.

The V and J genes are TRBV7-9 and TRBJ2-7, with D perhaps given as TRBD1 or TRBD2 (5 bases each). The CDR3 totals 15 residues. Germline values: CDR1 SEHNR, CDR2 FQNEAQ (reference sequence). V lost 2 bases, J lost 7 bases, and 18 bases lay in between. CDR3 region: CASSLFGADYVEQYF. CDR3 bases: TGTGCCAGCAGCTTATTCGGGGCGGATTACGTGGAGCAGTACTTC.

This chain connects TRBV20-1 to TRBJ2-5; D is possibly TRBD2 (6 bases). V was trimmed by 6 bases and J by 4 bases, leaving 18 bases between them. There are 14 residues in the CDR3. Germline CDR1 and CDR2: DFQATT and SNEGSKA (reference sequence). CDR3 amino acids: CSAPQAGGRETQYF. The CDR3 DNA reads TGCAGTGCCCCCCAAGCGGGCGGTAGAGAGACCCAGTACTTC.

The chain recombines TRBV10-3 with TRBJ2-1, with 16 nucleotides matching TRBD2. CDR3 length equals 19 residues. CDR1 ENHRY and CDR2 SYGVKD come from the germline V gene. V gave up 8 bases and J gave up 2 bases; unmatched junction bases: 12. The CDR3 is CAICGTSGRAWGTYNEQFF. Here the CDR3 DNA reads TGTGCCATCTGCGGGACTAGCGGGAGGGCTTGGGGAACCTACAATGAGCAGTTCTTC.

The chain has TRBV25-1 and TRBJ2-2, with TRBD2 as a possible D gene (6 bases). This CDR3 spans 15 amino acids. The germline gives CDR1 MGHDK, CDR2 SYGVNS. V lost 5 bases to trimming and J lost 4 bases, with 14 bases between them. CDR3 sequence (DNA): TGTGCCAGCAGTCCGATCGGGGGAGTCACCGGGGAGCTGTTTTTT. This encodes CASSPIGGVTGELFF. The full variable domain, with the rest looked up from reference TRBV25-1 and TRBJ2-2, is EADIYQTPRYLVIGTGKKITLECSQTMGHDKMYWYQQDPGMELHLIHYSYGVNSTEKGDLSSESTVSRIRTEHFPLTLESARPSHTSQYLCASSPIGGVTGELFFGEGSRLTVL.

In this sample, this clonotype turned up many times. The chain has TRBV12-3 or TRBV12-4 and TRBJ1-2; TRBD1 is a possible D gene (5 bases). The CDR3 runs to 14 residues. V was clipped by 10 bases and J by 4 bases, with 19 bases between them. CDR3 in amino acids: CATTYLGAAYGYTF. The DNA of the CDR3 is TGTGCCACAACATACCTCGGGGCAGCCTATGGCTACACCTTC.

This clonotype has at least ten counts. The germline gene is not matched at one end of the junction; a read error may be the cause. The V and J genes are TRBV29-1 and TRBJ2-4; 12 bases map to TRBD1. This CDR3 spans 11 amino acids. Germline V gives CDR1 SQVTM, CDR2 ANQGSEA. Here the CDR3 reads CSVSGQGAMFF. The CDR3 nucleotides read TGCAGCGTGTCGGGACAGGGGGCGATGTTCTTC.